What follows are 14 T cell receptor beta chains derived from one specimen sequenced in a study of T-cell reconstitution after alpha-beta-depleted transplantation in children. During its preparation, the TCRbeta library received unique molecular identifiers. TCRdb reanalysed the PCR reads using MiXCR and keeps one entry per CDR3 protein. The repertoire holds approximately 630,000 distinct CDR3 sequences, with roughly 13% as singletons. Sample: PBMCs, taken before TCRalphabeta/CD19-depleted stem cell transplant. The receptors shown here come from a girl under 10 years old with congenital amegakaryocytic thrombocytopenia, due to receive a stem cell transplant.

There are many counts of this clonotype. The V and J genes are TRBV12-3 or TRBV12-4 and TRBJ2-1, with D perhaps matching TRBD1 (6 bases). The CDR3 runs 14 residues. V dropped 3 bases and J dropped 9 bases, with 15 bases sitting between them. Here the CDR3 reads CASSFGLQGIEQFF. DNA for the CDR3: TGTGCCAGCAGTTTCGGATTACAGGGTATTGAGCAGTTCTTC.

The chain links TRBV30 to TRBJ1-5; no firm D call. The CDR3 length is 13 residues. Trimming took off 0 bases at V and 3 bases at J, with 6 bases between the two ends. Germline V CDR1 and CDR2: GTSNPN, SVGIG (reference sequence). CDR3 nucleotides: TGTGCCTGGAGTGTGACAAACAATCAGCCCCAGCATTTT. Encoded protein: CAWSVTNNQPQHF.

J is TRBJ2-5 and V is TRBV19; perhaps D is TRBD1 or TRBD2 (7 bases each). Trimming removed 9 bases from V and 6 bases from J, with 17 bases in between. Per the germline V gene, CDR1 is LNHDA and CDR2 is SQIVND (reference sequence). The CDR3 is 13 amino acids. The CDR3 DNA sequence: TGTGCCAGCCAGGGGGAGGGGGTTCAGACCCAGTACTTC. It codes for CASQGEGVQTQYF. The full variable domain, completed using reference TRBV19 and TRBJ2-5, is DGGITQSPKYLFRKEGQNVTLSCEQNLNHDAMYWYRQDPGQGLRLIYYSQIVNDFQKGDIAEGYSVSREKKESFPLTVTSAQKNPTAFYLCASQGEGVQTQYFGPGTRLLVL.

At least ten counts were recorded for this clonotype. The chain joins TRBV29-1 to TRBJ2-7, with TRBD2 as a possible D gene (5 bases). The CDR3 contains 15 residues. Deletions cut 0 bases from V and 4 bases from J, with 16 bases between. CDR1 is SQVTM and CDR2 is ANQGSEA in the germline V gene. The CDR3 protein is CSVEDDKGVTYEQYF. For the CDR3, the DNA is TGCAGCGTTGAAGATGATAAGGGAGTGACGTACGAGCAGTACTTC.

CDR3 DNA sequence: TGCAGTGCTTACCGTAGCGGGAGGGTCAATGAGCAGTTCTTC. Encoded protein: CSAYRSGRVNEQFF. V usage is TRBV20-1 and J usage is TRBJ2-1; 11 positions match TRBD2. Trimming took 5 bases from V and 6 from J; bases not matched to a gene: 6. In germline, CDR1 is DFQATT, CDR2 SNEGSKA (reference sequence). The CDR3 is 14 residues long.

The table lists this clonotype with a few counts. The genes are TRBV11-2 and TRBJ2-7; weak D call: TRBD1 (6 bases). Per germline, CDR1 SGHAT and CDR2 FQNNGV. This CDR3 spans 15 amino acids. Trimming removed 5 bases at V and 4 bases at J, with 18 bases between. The CDR3 bases are TGTGCCAGCAGCCCGCAGAGCCCCAGGGGATACGAGCAGTACTTC. Its translation is CASSPQSPRGYEQYF.

The rearrangement links TRBV5-1 to TRBJ2-3, with D possibly being TRBD1 or TRBD2 (5 bases each). This CDR3 is built from 15 residues. Trimming took 5 bases from V and 2 from J, leaving 15 bases between them. Per germline, CDR1 SGHRS and CDR2 YFSETQ. The CDR3 nucleotides read TGCGCCAGCAGTCCTCGGGGACCCATCACAGATACGCAGTATTTT. Residues: CASSPRGPITDTQYF. Drawing the rest from reference TRBV5-1 and TRBJ2-3, the complete variable domain is KAGVTQTPRYLIKTRGQQVTLSCSPISGHRSVSWYQQTPGQGLQFLFEYFSETQRNKGNFPGRFSGRQFSNSRSEMNVSTLELGDSALYLCASSPRGPITDTQYFGPGTRLTVL.

This chain links TRBV7-9 with TRBJ1-4; D is uncertain. The CDR3 spans 14 residues. The germline gives CDR1 SEHNR, CDR2 FQNEAQ (reference sequence). The V end was cut by 5 bases, the J end by 8 bases, with 15 bases between. The CDR3 sequence is CASSHLGSLEKLFF. DNA of the CDR3: TGTGCCAGCAGCCATTTAGGGTCGCTCGAAAAACTGTTTTTT.

Regarding this clonotype: With a much larger clone just one base away, this may be a read error. The chain couples TRBV12-3 or TRBV12-4 to TRBJ1-4; TRBD1 might be the D (5 bases). This CDR3 contains 15 residues. The CDR3 loop reads CASSPDSATTEKLFF. In DNA, the CDR3 is TGTGCCAGCAGTCCTGACAGTGCAACTACTGAAAAACTGTTTTTT.

Remarks on this clonotype: A junction boundary mismatches the germline segment, possibly from a read error. The chain uses TRBV20-1 and TRBJ2-4; D is perhaps TRBD1 (5 bases). The CDR3 loop spans 14 amino acids. Germline values: CDR1 DFQATT, CDR2 SNEGSKA (reference sequence). The CDR3 here is CSASKGSAKNIQSF. The CDR3, as DNA: TGCAGTGCTAGTAAGGGGTCGGCCAAAAACATTCAGTCCTTC.

CDR3 bases: TGCAGTGCCTTACAGGGGAGCATCAATCAGCCCCAGCATTTT. It is translated as CSALQGSINQPQHF. The V call is TRBV20-1, the J call TRBJ1-5, with 7 nucleotides matching TRBD1. The CDR3 is 14 amino acids. The germline V gene encodes CDR1 DFQATT and CDR2 SNEGSKA (reference sequence). J was trimmed by 3 bases and V by 6 bases; bases with no gene match: 8.

This clonotype was found a few times. The chain carries TRBV5-1 and TRBJ2-7, with 7 bases that match TRBD2. The V gene end was trimmed by 0 bases and the J gene end by 4 bases; junction bases not matched to a gene: 7. The CDR3 spans 15 residues. Per the germline V gene, CDR1 is SGHRS and CDR2 is YFSETQ. The CDR3, as DNA: TGCGCCAGCAGCTTGGCTGGCGGGAGTAAGTACGAGCAGTACTTC. Its protein is CASSLAGGSKYEQYF.

The table lists this clonotype with many counts. The chain couples TRBV10-2 to TRBJ2-1; 7 bases match TRBD2. The CDR3 contains 16 residues. Germline V gene sequence: CDR1 WSHSY, CDR2 SAAADI. With V trimmed by 7 bases and J by 0 bases, 9 bases remained unmatched. The CDR3 DNA sequence: TGCGCCAGCAACCCGGGAGGTGCGACCTCCTACAATGAGCAGTTCTTC. Its translation: CASNPGGATSYNEQFF.

This clonotype was counted between two and nine times. The V gene is TRBV6-2 or TRBV6-3, the J gene TRBJ2-5; D is ambiguous. Germline CDR1 and CDR2: MNHEY and SVGEGT. V lost 2 bases, J lost 4 bases, and 5 bases lay in between. The CDR3 length is 12 residues. DNA for the CDR3: TGTGCCAGCAGTTACGATCTAGAGACCCAGTACTTC. This encodes CASSYDLETQYF.